These T cell receptor beta chains were read from a single sample in a study of CD8 T cells in ankylosing spondylitis. In TCRdb, the 5' RACE reads were re-called with MiXCR into one record per CDR3 protein. The sample yields approximately 210,000 distinct CDR3 sequences, 10% to 15% seen once. Sample: blood, either unsorted or a sorted T cell fraction (not recorded which). These receptor sequences come from a male donor with ankylosing spondylitis or in good health (not recorded which). Both conserved end residues are part of each CDR3. The D gene is left open where the match is weak. The listing skips clone size in some rows; elsewhere it reads once, few, many or a size class.

NA	NA	TRBV5-1	TRBJ2-1	TGCGCCAGCAGCCTCCCGTGGGGGGCCCTCAACAATGAGCAGTTCTTC	CASSLPWGALNNEQFF
few	TRBD2	TRBV12-3/TRBV12-4	TRBJ2-5	TGTGCCAGCAGTAGACTAGCGGGCTCCCTGGAGACCCAGTACTTC	CASSRLAGSLETQYF
NA	TRBD2	TRBV5-6	TRBJ2-1	TGTGCCAGCAGCCAGGGGGTGGCTAGCGGGAGGGTTGATGAGCAGTTCTTC	CASSQGVASGRVDEQFF
NA	NA	TRBV5-5	TRBJ2-3	TGTGCCAGCAGCTTTAGTGCAGATGCGCAGTATTTT	CASSFSADAQYF
NA	TRBD2	TRBV19	TRBJ2-7	TGTGCCAGTAGTATCTCGGTTATGCGGACTAGCGACGAGCAGTACTTC	CASSISVMRTSDEQYF
NA	NA	TRBV2	TRBJ1-2	TGTGCCAGTGTTTATCTAGGCTACACCTTC	CASVYLGYTF
few	NA	TRBV27	TRBJ1-6	TGTGCCAGCAGTTTATCGAAGGGTGGCGGTTCACCCCTCCACTTT	CASSLSKGGGSPLHF
once	TRBD1	TRBV4-1	TRBJ1-5	TGCGCCAGCAGCCAAACTTCGGGGACAGGGGTTTTTTATGGCAATCAGCCCCAGCATTTT	CASSQTSGTGVFYGNQPQHF
NA	NA	TRBV11-2	TRBJ2-1	TGTGCCAGCAGCTTATTACTAAGCAATGAGCAGTTCTTC	CASSLLLSNEQFF
many	NA	TRBV5-6	TRBJ1-1	TGTGCCAGCAGCTCCGGACGGAATGATCTAGAAGCTTTCTTT	CASSSGRNDLEAFF
NA	TRBD2	TRBV11-2	TRBJ2-1	TGTGCCAGCAGCTTAGAGGATTGGAGCGGGAGGGACAATGAGCAGTTCTTC	CASSLEDWSGRDNEQFF
many	TRBD1	TRBV5-1	TRBJ2-2	TGCGCCAGCAGCCCCCGGGACAGGGGAAACACCGGGGAGCTGTTTTTT	CASSPRDRGNTGELFF
NA	TRBD1	TRBV4-1	TRBJ2-7	TGCGCCAGCAGCCAAGATGAGACAGGGGATTCCGTCTACGAGCAGTACTTC	CASSQDETGDSVYEQYF
NA	NA	TRBV24-1	TRBJ2-1	TGTGCCACCAGTGACCTTCTGACAGGTGAGCAGTTCTTC	CATSDLLTGEQFF
many	NA	TRBV5-1	TRBJ1-1	TGCGCCAGCAGCCCGCCGGGAGGAGGTACTGAAGCTTTCTTT	CASSPPGGGTEAFF
NA	NA	TRBV30	TRBJ2-7	TGTGCCTGTTTGTCCGACGATTCCTACGAGCAGTACTTC	CACLSDDSYEQYF
NA	NA	TRBV7-9	TRBJ2-7	TGTGCCAGCAGCTTAGGAGGATGGGTAGGCGAGCAGTACTTC	CASSLGGWVGEQYF
NA	NA	TRBV7-2	TRBJ1-1	TGTGCCAGCAGCTTATGGCAGGGAGAAGCTTTCTTT	CASSLWQGEAFF
NA	TRBD2	TRBV27	TRBJ2-2	TGTGCCAGCAGTTCCCCGGGACTAGCGGGAGCCGGGGAGCTGTTTTTT	CASSSPGLAGAGELFF
few	NA	TRBV12-3/TRBV12-4	TRBJ2-1	TGTGCCAGCAGTTCGGGGCCCCTAAGTGAGCAGTTCTTC	CASSSGPLSEQFF
few	NA	TRBV7-8	TRBJ2-1	TGTGCCAGCAGCTTAGGAGTGGGGACCTCCTACAATGAGCAGTTCTTC	CASSLGVGTSYNEQFF
few	TRBD2	TRBV27	TRBJ2-1	TGTGCCAGCAGTCCAACCGGACTAGCGGGAGCTTTAAATGAGCAGTTCTTC	CASSPTGLAGALNEQFF